This TCR beta chain was retrieved from a study of Tregs in tolerant kidney transplant recipients. Study-wide findings and caveats: This study did not directly address biological reproducibility.

CDR3 length: 14 amino acids. Profiling relied on immunoSEQ multiplex PCR, and the TCRdb table lists in-frame clones only, not all of them. The sample has approximately 260,000 clones, roughly 80% seen once. As regards this clone: Its antigen remains unknown.

The TCR was taken from a human donor in good health. The V call is TRBV21-1, the J call TRBJ2-5; the DNA was not used to check the table's D call, TRBD2. TRBV21-1 is a pseudogene segment. The sequenced material came from CD4+ T cells from blood. CDR3 bases: TGTGCCAGCAGCAAAGTTAATCCCGAAGAGACCCAGTACTTC. Its translation is CASSKVNPEETQYF.